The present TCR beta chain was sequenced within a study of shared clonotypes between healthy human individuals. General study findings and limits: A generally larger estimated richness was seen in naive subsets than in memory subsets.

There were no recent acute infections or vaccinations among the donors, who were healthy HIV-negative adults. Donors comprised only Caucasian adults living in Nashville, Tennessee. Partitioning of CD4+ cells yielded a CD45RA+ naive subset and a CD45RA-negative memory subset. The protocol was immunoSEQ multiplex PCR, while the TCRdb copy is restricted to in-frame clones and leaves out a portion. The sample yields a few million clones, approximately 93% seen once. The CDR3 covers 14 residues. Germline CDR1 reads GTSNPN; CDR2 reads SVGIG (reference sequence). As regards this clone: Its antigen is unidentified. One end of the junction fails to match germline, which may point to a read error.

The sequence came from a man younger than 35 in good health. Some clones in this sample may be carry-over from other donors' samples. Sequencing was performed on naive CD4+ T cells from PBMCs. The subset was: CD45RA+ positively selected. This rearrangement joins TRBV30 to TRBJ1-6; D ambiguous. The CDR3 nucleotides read TGCCCTCTTAACCGGACGGATTATAATTCACCCCTCCACTTT. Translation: CPLNRTDYNSPLHF.